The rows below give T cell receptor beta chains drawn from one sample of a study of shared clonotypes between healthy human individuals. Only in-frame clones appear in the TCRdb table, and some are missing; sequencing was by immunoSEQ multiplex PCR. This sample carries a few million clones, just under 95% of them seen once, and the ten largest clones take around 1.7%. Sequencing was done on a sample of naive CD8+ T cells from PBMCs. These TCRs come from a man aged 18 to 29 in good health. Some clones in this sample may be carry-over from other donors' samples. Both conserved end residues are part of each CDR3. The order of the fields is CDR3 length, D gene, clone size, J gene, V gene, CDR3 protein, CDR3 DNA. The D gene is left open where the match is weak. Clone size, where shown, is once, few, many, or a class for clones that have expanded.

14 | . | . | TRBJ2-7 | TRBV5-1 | CASSFGSGLYEQYF | TGCGCCAGCAGTTTTGGTAGCGGATTATACGAGCAGTACTTC
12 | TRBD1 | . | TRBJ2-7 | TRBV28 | CASSFDRGEQYF | TGTGCCAGCAGTTTCGACAGGGGAGAGCAGTACTTC
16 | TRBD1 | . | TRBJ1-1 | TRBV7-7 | CASETDRGIGNTEAFF | TGTGCCAGCGAAACCGACAGGGGAATTGGGAACACTGAAGCTTTCTTT
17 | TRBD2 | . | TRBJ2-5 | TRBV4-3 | CASSLGLAGGPKETQYF | TGCGCCAGCAGCCTCGGTTTAGCGGGAGGCCCAAAAGAGACCCAGTACTTC
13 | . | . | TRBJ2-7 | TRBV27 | CASSWSRSSEQYF | TGTGCCAGCAGTTGGTCTAGGTCGTCCGAGCAGTACTTC
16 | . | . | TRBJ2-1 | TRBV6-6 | CASSISGGVVLNEQFF | TGTGCCAGCAGTATCTCCGGGGGTGTTGTATTGAATGAGCAGTTCTTC
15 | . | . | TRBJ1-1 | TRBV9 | CASSPPRGLNTEAFF | TGTGCCAGCAGCCCCCCGCGGGGCCTGAACACTGAAGCTTTCTTT
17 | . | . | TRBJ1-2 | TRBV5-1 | CASSLEFRGASNYGYTF | TGCGCCAGCAGCTTGGAGTTTCGTGGGGCGTCTAACTATGGCTACACCTTC
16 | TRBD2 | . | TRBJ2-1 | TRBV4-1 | CASSQGRTSEYNEQFF | TGCGCCAGCAGCCAAGGGAGGACTAGCGAATACAATGAGCAGTTCTTC
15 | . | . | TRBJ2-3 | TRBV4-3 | CASSLGEPFTDTQYF | TGCGCCAGCAGCCTAGGGGAACCTTTCACAGATACGCAGTATTTT
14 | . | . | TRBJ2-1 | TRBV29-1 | CSVGLVQPYNEQFF | TGCAGCGTTGGACTAGTCCAACCATACAATGAGCAGTTCTTC
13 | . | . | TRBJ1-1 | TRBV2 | CASTDGPGTEAFF | TGTGCCAGCACCGACGGGCCTGGGACTGAAGCTTTCTTT
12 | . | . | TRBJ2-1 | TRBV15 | CATSRVGNEQFF | TGTGCCACCAGCAGAGTCGGGAATGAGCAGTTCTTC
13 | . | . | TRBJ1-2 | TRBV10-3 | CAISEAGSGGYTF | TGTGCCATCAGTGAGGCGGGTTCGGGTGGCTACACCTTC
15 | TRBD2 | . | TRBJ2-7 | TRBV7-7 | CASSSGRGSSYEQYF | TGTGCCAGCAGCTCCGGACGCGGGAGCTCCTACGAGCAGTACTTC
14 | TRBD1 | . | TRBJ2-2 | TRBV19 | CASLGDRADGELFF | TGTGCCAGCCTGGGGGACAGGGCGGACGGGGAGCTGTTTTTT
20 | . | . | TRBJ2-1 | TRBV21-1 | CASSKYPTSGRAEDHNEQFF | TGTGCCAGCAGCAAATACCCGACTAGCGGGAGGGCCGAAGATCACAATGAGCAGTTCTTC
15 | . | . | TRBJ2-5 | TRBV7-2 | CASSLRGPIPETQYF | TGTGCCAGCAGCCTGCGGGGCCCTATCCCAGAGACCCAGTACTTC
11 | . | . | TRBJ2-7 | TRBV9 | CASSPGYEQYF | TGTGCCAGCAGCCCCGGGTACGAGCAGTACTTC
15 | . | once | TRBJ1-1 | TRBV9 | CASSPQGKVVAEAFF | TGTGCCAGCAGCCCACAGGGAAAGGTTGTCGCTGAAGCTTTCTTT
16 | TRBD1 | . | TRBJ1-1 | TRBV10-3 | CAISESHRGRGTEAFF | TGTGCCATCAGTGAGTCTCACAGGGGGCGGGGTACTGAAGCTTTCTTT
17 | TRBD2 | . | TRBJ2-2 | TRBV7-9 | CASSFPSAGAFTGELFF | TGTGCCAGCAGCTTCCCGAGCGCGGGAGCGTTCACCGGGGAGCTGTTTTTT
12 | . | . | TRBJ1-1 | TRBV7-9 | CASSRTWTEAFF | TGTGCCAGCAGTCGGACGTGGACTGAAGCTTTCTTT
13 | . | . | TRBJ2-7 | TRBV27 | CASALGGTYEQYF | TGTGCCAGCGCCTTAGGCGGAACCTACGAGCAGTACTTC
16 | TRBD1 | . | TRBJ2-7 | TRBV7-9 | CASRHRGTGAPDEQYF | TGTGCCAGCAGACATAGGGGGACAGGGGCCCCCGACGAGCAGTACTTC
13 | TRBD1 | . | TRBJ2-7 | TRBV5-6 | CASSVRQGYEQYF | TGTGCCAGCAGCGTGCGACAGGGTTACGAGCAGTACTTC
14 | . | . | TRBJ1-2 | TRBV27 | CASSLFSGDYGYTF | TGTGCCAGCAGTTTATTTTCTGGGGACTATGGCTACACCTTC
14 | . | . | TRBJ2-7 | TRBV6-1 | CATSGSGALDEQYF | TGTGCCACCTCCGGCTCTGGGGCGCTTGACGAGCAGTACTTC
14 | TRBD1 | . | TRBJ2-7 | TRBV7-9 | CASSRPGQIYEQYF | TGTGCCAGCAGCAGGCCGGGACAGATCTACGAGCAGTACTTC
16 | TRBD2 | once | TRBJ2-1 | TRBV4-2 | CASSQSGGGTYNEQFF | TGTGCCAGCAGCCAAAGCGGGGGAGGCACCTACAATGAGCAGTTCTTC
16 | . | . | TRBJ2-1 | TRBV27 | CASSLRTPGPYNEQFF | TGTGCCAGCAGTTTGCGGACCCCCGGCCCTTACAATGAGCAGTTCTTC
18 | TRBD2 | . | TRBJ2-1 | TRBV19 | CASSTDPGAGGPYNEQFF | TGTGCCAGTAGTACCGATCCCGGGGCGGGAGGGCCCTACAATGAGCAGTTCTTC
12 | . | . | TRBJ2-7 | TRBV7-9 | CASSLNPYEQYF | TGTGCCAGCAGCTTAAATCCCTACGAGCAGTACTTC
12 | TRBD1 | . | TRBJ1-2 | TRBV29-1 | CSVETQGEGYTF | TGCAGCGTAGAAACCCAGGGGGAGGGCTACACCTTC
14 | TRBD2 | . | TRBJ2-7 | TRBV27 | CASSPGTSGYEQYF | TGTGCCAGCAGTCCCGGGACTAGCGGTTACGAGCAGTACTTC
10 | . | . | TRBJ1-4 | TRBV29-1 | CSVRGEKLFF | TGCAGCGTCCGAGGAGAAAAACTGTTTTTT
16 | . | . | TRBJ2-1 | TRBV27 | CASSPSRGEWFNEQFF | TGTGCCAGCAGTCCCTCTAGGGGGGAGTGGTTCAATGAGCAGTTCTTC
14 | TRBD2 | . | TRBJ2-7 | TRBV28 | CASSLLAGASEQYF | TGTGCCAGCAGCTTACTAGCGGGAGCTAGCGAGCAGTACTTC
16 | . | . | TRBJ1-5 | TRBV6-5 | CASSYSAGGSLQPQHF | TGTGCCAGCAGTTACTCCGCGGGAGGGTCTCTTCAGCCCCAGCATTTT
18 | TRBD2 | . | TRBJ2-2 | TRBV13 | CASSLAGAGGGYTGELFF | TGTGCCAGCAGCTTAGCCGGAGCGGGAGGGGGATACACCGGGGAGCTGTTTTTT
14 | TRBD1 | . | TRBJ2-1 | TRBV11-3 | CASSSTTGRDEQFF | TGTGCCAGCAGCTCCACGACAGGGCGGGATGAGCAGTTCTTC
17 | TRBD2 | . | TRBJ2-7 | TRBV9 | CASSVDSRTSGSYEQYF | TGTGCCAGCAGCGTAGACAGTCGGACTAGCGGCTCCTACGAGCAGTACTTC
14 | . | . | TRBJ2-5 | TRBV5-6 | CASSDGTVKETQYF | TGTGCCAGCAGCGACGGGACGGTGAAAGAGACCCAGTACTTC
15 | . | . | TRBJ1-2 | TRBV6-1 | CASSVRGMTNYGYTF | TGTGCCAGCAGTGTAAGGGGGATGACGAACTATGGCTACACCTTC
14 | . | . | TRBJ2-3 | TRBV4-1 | CASSQDSAADTQYF | TGCGCCAGCAGCCAAGATTCCGCGGCAGATACGCAGTATTTT
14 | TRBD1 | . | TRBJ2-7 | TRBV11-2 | CASATGGLSYEQYF | TGTGCCAGCGCAACAGGGGGGCTCTCCTACGAGCAGTACTTC
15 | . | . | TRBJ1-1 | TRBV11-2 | CASSSMHGGVLEAFF | TGTGCCAGCAGTTCCATGCACGGGGGGGTCCTTGAAGCTTTCTTT
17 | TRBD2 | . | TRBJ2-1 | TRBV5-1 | CASNQRGGVSSYNEQFF | TGCGCCAGCAATCAGAGGGGAGGGGTAAGCTCCTACAATGAGCAGTTCTTC
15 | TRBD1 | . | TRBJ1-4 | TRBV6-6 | CASSRMTGNNEKLFF | TGTGCCAGCAGCCGAATGACAGGGAATAATGAAAAACTGTTTTTT
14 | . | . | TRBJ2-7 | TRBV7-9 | CASSPRTDLYEQYF | TGTGCCAGCAGCCCCCGGACAGACCTCTACGAGCAGTACTTC
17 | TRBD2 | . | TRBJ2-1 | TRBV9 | CASSVGLRGSSYNEQFF | TGTGCCAGCAGCGTAGGTTTGCGCGGGAGCTCCTACAATGAGCAGTTCTTC